This entry lists 21 T cell receptor beta chains sequenced from one sample in a study of CD8 T cells in Susac syndrome. An amount of RNA that ranged from about 0.45 to 1 ug was reverse transcribed with random hexamers. TCRdb itself ran the immunoSEQ multiplex PCR reads through MiXCR, one entry per CDR3 protein. The table lists roughly 200,000 distinct CDR3 sequences, around nine tenths of them singletons. Sample: CD4+ T cells from PBMCs. Every receptor here comes from a human donor with Susac syndrome.

The chain combines TRBV7-9 with TRBJ2-2, with 7 bases matching TRBD1. The CDR3 length is 15 residues. Germline V gene lookup returns CDR1 SEHNR and CDR2 FQNEAQ (reference sequence). V lost 4 bases, J lost 1 base, and 3 bases stayed unmatched. CDR3 loop: CASSSYRGNTGELFF. The CDR3 DNA reads TGTGCCAGCAGCTCCTACAGGGGGAACACCGGGGAGCTGTTTTTT.

V usage is TRBV6-1 and J usage is TRBJ2-1, with TRBD2 as a possible D gene (5 bases). This CDR3 spans 16 amino acids. V was cut by 2 bases and J by 0 bases, with 11 bases left in between. Germline CDR1 and CDR2: MNHNS and SASEGT. CDR3 nucleotide sequence: TGTGCCAGCAGTGAAACGGACTCGCGCTCCTACAATGAGCAGTTCTTC. This codes for CASSETDSRSYNEQFF.

The chain combines TRBV2 with TRBJ2-3; D is unresolved. V gave up 7 bases and J gave up 1 base, with 3 bases separating them. CDR3 length equals 11 residues. CDR1 and CDR2 from the germline V gene are SNHLY and FYNNEI. The DNA of the CDR3 is TGTGCCAGCACCCGCACAGATACGCAGTATTTT. Protein sequence: CASTRTDTQYF. The entire variable domain, with the rest obtained from reference TRBV2 and TRBJ2-3, is as follows: EPEVTQTPSHQVTQMGQEVILRCVPISNHLYFYWYRQILGQKVEFLVSFYNNEISEKSEIFDDQFSVERPDGSNFTLKIRSTKLEDSAMYFCASTRTDTQYFGPGTRLTVL.

In this sample, this clonotype turned up once. The V call is TRBV3-1, the J call TRBJ1-1; 7 positions match TRBD1. The CDR3 has 15 residues. With V trimmed by 1 base and J by 0 bases, 2 bases remained unmatched. Per the germline V gene, CDR1 is LGHDT and CDR2 is YNNKEL (reference sequence). CDR3 residues: CASSQGGQLNTEAFF. The CDR3 DNA reads as TGTGCCAGCAGCCAAGGGGGACAGTTGAACACTGAAGCTTTCTTT.

The chain carries TRBV12-3 or TRBV12-4 and TRBJ1-2; D perhaps matches TRBD1 (6 bases). CDR3 length equals 14 residues. V gave up 2 bases and J gave up 8 bases, with 15 bases separating them. The CDR3 here is CASSLRQGIGGYTF. In DNA, the CDR3 is TGTGCCAGCAGTTTAAGGCAGGGGATTGGAGGCTACACCTTC.

This clonotype came up once. Here the CDR3 reads CASETQQPGELFF. In DNA form, the CDR3 reads TGTGCCAGCGAGACGCAACAGCCCGGGGAGCTGTTTTTT. The chain uses TRBV5-6 and TRBJ2-2; D is undetermined. This CDR3 is built from 13 residues. Trimming removed 7 bases from V and 6 bases from J, with 13 bases in between. The germline V gene has CDR1 SGHDT and CDR2 YYEEEE.

The genes are TRBV10-1 and TRBJ2-3, with D maybe TRBD2 (6 bases). Germline CDR1 reads WNHNN; CDR2 reads SYGVQD (reference sequence). V lost 6 bases and J lost 3, with 7 bases in between. The CDR3 sequence is 12 residues long. CDR3 region: CASSGRTDTQYF. The CDR3 nucleotides read TGCGCCAGCAGCGGGAGAACAGATACGCAGTATTTT.

The table lists this clonotype with a count of one. The chain has TRBV5-1 and TRBJ2-7, with D possibly matching TRBD2 (7 bases). V lost 3 bases, J lost 5 bases, and 15 bases lay in between. Germline V gene data show CDR1 as SGHRS and CDR2 as YFSETQ. The CDR3 loop spans 14 amino acids. Written as DNA, the CDR3 is TGCGCCAGCAGCTGGGAGGGGGGGGACGACGAGCAGTACTTC. The encoded protein is CASSWEGGDDEQYF.

The rearrangement joins TRBV4-1 to TRBJ2-2; TRBD2 agrees at 8 bases. V gave up 6 bases and J gave up 2 bases; unmatched junction bases: 11. The CDR3 is 17 residues long. In germline, CDR1 is MGHRA, CDR2 YSYEKL. The CDR3 sequence: CASRRITGTSNTGELFF. The CDR3 coding sequence is TGCGCCAGCAGGCGTATAACCGGGACTAGTAACACCGGGGAGCTGTTTTTT.

The rearrangement links TRBV20-1 to TRBJ2-5; a weak D match, TRBD2 (6 bases). The ends were cut back, 5 bases at V and 1 base at J, with 14 bases in the middle. CDR1 and CDR2 from the germline V gene are DFQATT and SNEGSKA (reference sequence). The CDR3 has 14 amino acids. The CDR3 loop reads CSAASVAIQETQYF. For the CDR3, the DNA is TGCAGTGCTGCTAGCGTAGCGATCCAAGAGACCCAGTACTTC.

The chain carries TRBV10-3 and TRBJ2-7, with D unclear. Germline V lookup: CDR1 ENHRY, CDR2 SYGVKD. The CDR3 spans 12 residues. V lost 1 base, J lost 6 bases, and 7 bases lay in between. The CDR3 region is CAISELAAEQYF. CDR3 DNA sequence: TGTGCCATCAGTGAGTTGGCCGCCGAGCAGTACTTC.

The rearrangement links TRBV5-4 to TRBJ2-7, with 7 positions matching TRBD1. Germline loops: CDR1 SGHNT, CDR2 YYREEE (reference sequence). This CDR3 spans 15 amino acids. V dropped 3 bases and J dropped 2; count of bases not matched to a gene: 8. As DNA, the CDR3 is TGTGCCAGCAGCTCGAGACAGGGTAAGGCCTACGAGCAGTACTTC. Amino acids: CASSSRQGKAYEQYF.

The chain is built from TRBV20-1 and TRBJ2-1; D gene ambiguous. V lost 5 bases and J 6 bases, leaving 23 bases between the germline ends. The CDR3 loop spans 16 amino acids. CDR1 DFQATT and CDR2 SNEGSKA come from the germline V gene (reference sequence). Here the CDR3 reads CSARPLLGGWFNEQFF. The DNA for the CDR3 is TGCAGTGCTCGGCCCTTACTCGGTGGCTGGTTCAATGAGCAGTTCTTC.

V and J are TRBV5-1 and TRBJ2-7; no reliable D call. The CDR3 is 12 amino acids. With 1 base removed from V and 8 bases from J, the gap between germline ends came to 10 bases. Germline CDR1 SGHRS, CDR2 YFSETQ. Written as DNA, the CDR3 is TGCGCCAGCAGCTTGAGCCCGCCCCAGCAGTACTTC. Residues: CASSLSPPQQYF.

This chain connects TRBV2 to TRBJ1-1; no definite D call. The CDR3 covers 14 residues. Per the germline V gene, CDR1 is SNHLY and CDR2 is FYNNEI. V gave up 3 bases and J gave up 4 bases, with 12 bases separating them. The DNA of the CDR3 is TGTGCCAGCAGTGAGTCAGTAACACCCACTGAAGCTTTCTTT. This sequence encodes CASSESVTPTEAFF. The full variable domain, in which reference TRBV2 and TRBJ1-1 provide the parts outside the CDR3, is EPEVTQTPSHQVTQMGQEVILRCVPISNHLYFYWYRQILGQKVEFLVSFYNNEISEKSEIFDDQFSVERPDGSNFTLKIRSTKLEDSAMYFCASSESVTPTEAFFGQGTRLTVV.

The chain recombines TRBV5-1 with TRBJ1-5; D ambiguous. The germline V and J ends were trimmed by 1 base and 8 bases, with 16 bases remaining between them. This CDR3 is 15 amino acids long. From germline, CDR1 is SGHRS and CDR2 YFSETQ. CDR3 loop: CASSLSPQMREPQHF. For the CDR3, the DNA is TGCGCCAGCAGCTTGTCTCCCCAGATGAGGGAGCCCCAGCATTTT.

CDR3 in DNA: TGCAGTGCTAGAGTAGAGACAGAGCCCTACGAGCAGTACTTC. Protein sequence: CSARVETEPYEQYF. The V call is TRBV20-1, the J call TRBJ2-7; a possible D gene is TRBD1 (5 bases). The germline V gene has CDR1 DFQATT and CDR2 SNEGSKA (reference sequence). The V and J ends lost 1 base and 2 bases respectively, with 12 bases between them. This CDR3 contains 14 residues.

The chain recombines TRBV2 with TRBJ2-5, with D unresolved. V shed 6 bases and J shed 0 bases, with 14 bases lying between them. Germline loops: CDR1 SNHLY, CDR2 FYNNEI. CDR3 length: 15 residues. In nucleotides, the CDR3 is TGTGCCAGCAGCGTTAATCCGACGGACCAAGAGACCCAGTACTTC. Translation gives CASSVNPTDQETQYF.

V is TRBV28 and J is TRBJ1-1; no clear D gene. The CDR3 spans 15 residues. Germline V gene data show CDR1 as MDHEN and CDR2 as SYDVKM. Trimming pared 3 bases from V and 5 bases from J, leaving 16 bases between. DNA of the CDR3: TGTGCCAGCAGTTTTGGAGACGATTTTGGGACTGAAGCTTTCTTT. Translation gives CASSFGDDFGTEAFF.

The chain combines TRBV2 with TRBJ1-5; possible D gene TRBD1, 5 bases. Germline V gene data show CDR1 as SNHLY and CDR2 as FYNNEI. The V gene lost 4 bases and the J gene lost 6 bases, with 10 bases spanning the gap. The CDR3 loop spans 13 amino acids. The CDR3 DNA sequence: TGTGCCAGCAGTGCAGGGTTGGGTCAGCCCCAGCATTTT. Encoded protein: CASSAGLGQPQHF.

With respect to this clonotype: At one end, the junction sequence differs from germline, possibly due to a read error. The chain links TRBV3-1 to TRBJ1-3, with TRBD1 matching 7 bases. There are 15 residues in the CDR3. From germline, CDR1 is LGHDT and CDR2 YNNKEL (reference sequence). The DNA for the CDR3 is TGTGCCAGCGGTTCGACAGGGAACTCTGAAAACACCATATATTTT. It codes for CASGSTGNSENTIYF.